One and the same sample provided the 24 T cell receptor beta chains below, sequenced in a study of T cells after yellow fever vaccination. MiXCR, applied by TCRdb to the 5' RACE reads, yields one record per CDR3 protein. The data show 25,000 to 30,000 distinct CDR3 sequences, 5.5% to 8% seen once. Sequences were derived from PBMCs, either bulk or a sorted T-cell subset (CD4+, CD8+, memory, or dextramer-sorted; not recorded which), sampled on the day of the yellow fever booster vaccination. The receptor set was obtained from a man aged 25-45 years who received the YFV17D yellow fever vaccine.

There are many counts of this clonotype. The V call is TRBV5-4, the J call TRBJ2-7; TRBD2 is a possible D gene (6 bases). Deletions cut 0 bases from V and 3 bases from J, with 10 bases between. Germline V lookup: CDR1 SGHNT, CDR2 YYREEE (reference sequence). The CDR3 is made up of 14 amino acids. The CDR3 sequence: CASSLGLGGYEQYF. The CDR3 bases are TGTGCCAGCAGCTTGGGACTAGGTGGCTACGAGCAGTACTTC.

Many counts were recorded for this clonotype. This chain connects TRBV10-1 to TRBJ2-5, with D possibly called TRBD1 or TRBD2 (5 bases each). V lost 3 bases to trimming and J lost 4 bases, with 21 bases between them. Germline CDR1 is WNHNN and CDR2 is SYGVQD (reference sequence). The CDR3 is made up of 17 amino acids. This CDR3 reads CASSDSSPEEGRETQYF. For the CDR3, the DNA is TGCGCCAGCAGTGATTCCTCCCCAGAAGAGGGGAGAGAGACCCAGTACTTC.

This clonotype was observed at least ten times. The chain links TRBV27 to TRBJ2-5; D is perhaps TRBD1 or TRBD2 (5 bases each). This CDR3 has 17 residues. The germline V gene encodes CDR1 MNHEY and CDR2 SMNVEV (reference sequence). Between the trimmed V and J ends, which lost 2 bases and 4 bases, there was a span of 20 bases. The CDR3 DNA sequence: TGTGCCAGCAGTTTAAGGACGGGGCCCAGGATAGGAGAGACCCAGTACTTC. Protein sequence: CASSLRTGPRIGETQYF.

There are a few counts of this clonotype. The chain uses TRBV24-1 and TRBJ2-5; a possible D gene is TRBD1 (6 bases). V was clipped by 5 bases and J by 4 bases, with 16 bases between them. CDR1 is KGHDR and CDR2 is SFDVKD in the germline V gene. CDR3 length equals 15 residues. This chain's CDR3 is CATSALGAPGETQYF. CDR3 sequence (DNA): TGTGCCACCAGTGCACTGGGGGCCCCTGGAGAGACCCAGTACTTC.

This clonotype was recorded at least ten times. The chain couples TRBV20-1 to TRBJ1-2; no definite D call. The CDR3 consists of 12 residues. The V gene's germline CDR1 is DFQATT and CDR2 SNEGSKA (reference sequence). Between the trimmed V and J ends, which lost 3 bases and 2 bases, there was a span of 7 bases. The CDR3, as DNA: TGCAGTGCTAGTCGCAGAAACTATGGCTACACCTTC. It is translated as CSASRRNYGYTF.

This clonotype was counted ten times or more. This chain links TRBV15 with TRBJ2-7, with 7 bases fitting TRBD1. V lost 4 bases, J lost 1 base, and 4 bases stayed unmatched. This CDR3 region has 14 residues. Germline assignment: CDR1 LNHNV and CDR2 YYDKDF (reference sequence). The CDR3 spells CATSKRQGSYEQYF. For the CDR3, the DNA is TGTGCCACCAGCAAGAGACAGGGATCCTACGAGCAGTACTTC. The entire variable domain, with the rest obtained from reference TRBV15 and TRBJ2-7, is as follows: DAMVIQNPRYQVTQFGKPVTLSCSQTLNHNVMYWYQQKSSQAPKLLFHYYDKDFNNEADTPDNFQSRRPNTSFCFLDIRSPGLGDTAMYLCATSKRQGSYEQYFGPGTRLTVT.

The sample holds a few counts of this clonotype. The gene calls are TRBV20-1 and TRBJ2-5, with 9 bases identical to TRBD2. The CDR3 length is 14 residues. Germline lookup yields CDR1 DFQATT and CDR2 SNEGSKA (reference sequence). This CDR3 reads CSPGNRAGGETQYF. CDR3 sequence (DNA): TGCAGCCCGGGGAACAGGGCGGGGGGGGAGACCCAGTACTTC.

This clonotype was recorded at least ten times. The chain links TRBV7-3 to TRBJ2-1, with D possibly matching TRBD2 (6 bases). The germline V gene has CDR1 SGHTA and CDR2 FQGTGA. The CDR3 consists of 12 residues. V was pared by 0 bases and J by 11 bases, with 8 bases between. The chain's CDR3 is CASSLTSGQQFF. CDR3 coding DNA: TGTGCCAGCAGCTTAACTAGCGGTCAGCAGTTCTTC.

This clonotype was recorded many times. The chain carries TRBV10-2 and TRBJ2-1, with D possibly matching TRBD2 (5 bases). V was cut by 4 bases and J by 1 base, with 11 bases left in between. This CDR3 region has 15 residues. Germline CDR1 is WSHSY and CDR2 is SAAADI. The CDR3 nucleotides read TGCGCCAGCAGTGGCGGCGGGCCGTCCTACAATGAGCAGTTCTTC. Its protein is CASSGGGPSYNEQFF.

This clonotype has at least ten counts. CDR3 region: CASTRGGWNSPLHF. The CDR3 DNA is TGTGCCAGCACCCGTGGGGGGTGGAATTCACCCCTCCACTTT. J is TRBJ1-6 and V is TRBV12-3 or TRBV12-4; D perhaps matches TRBD1 (5 bases). The V gene lost 7 bases and the J gene lost 7 bases, with 14 bases spanning the gap. This CDR3 spans 14 amino acids.

At least ten counts were recorded for this clonotype. This chain links TRBV20-1 with TRBJ2-7, with D perhaps matching TRBD2 (5 bases). Germline V gene data show CDR1 as DFQATT and CDR2 as SNEGSKA (reference sequence). V lost 5 bases, J lost 4 bases, and 15 bases lay in between. The CDR3 covers 13 residues. The CDR3 sequence: CSAPRTGLYEQYF. CDR3 DNA sequence: TGCAGTGCTCCTCGAACGGGGTTATACGAGCAGTACTTC.

There are many counts of this clonotype. This sequence joins TRBV24-1 and TRBJ2-1; D uncertain. This CDR3 spans 15 amino acids. Between the trimmed V and J ends, which lost 2 bases and 4 bases, there was a span of 11 bases. From germline, CDR1 is KGHDR and CDR2 SFDVKD. CDR3 in amino acids: CATSDSGVGYNEQFF. The CDR3 DNA reads as TGTGCCACCAGTGATTCTGGGGTGGGGTACAATGAGCAGTTCTTC.

The J gene is TRBJ1-6, the V gene TRBV2, with a weak D call TRBD1 (6 bases). CDR1 SNHLY and CDR2 FYNNEI come from the germline V gene. The CDR3 consists of 14 residues. Trimming took off 2 bases at V and 11 bases at J, with 13 bases between the two ends. The CDR3 loop is CASSESAGGPPLHF. CDR3 DNA: TGTGCCAGCAGTGAATCAGCCGGGGGGCCACCCCTCCACTTT.

This clonotype appeared many times. The chain recombines TRBV3-1 with TRBJ2-1; D is unclear. Germline assignment: CDR1 LGHDT and CDR2 YNNKEL (reference sequence). The CDR3 sequence is 16 residues long. The V gene lost 0 bases and the J gene lost 1 base, with 10 bases spanning the gap. CDR3 in amino acids: CASSQDRSRSYNEQFF. The CDR3 coding sequence is TGTGCCAGCAGCCAAGATCGTTCCCGGTCCTACAATGAGCAGTTCTTC.

This clonotype was seen many times. The rearrangement joins TRBV11-3 to TRBJ2-1; TRBD2 matches at 8 bases. Germline V gene data show CDR1 as SGHNT and CDR2 as YENEEA. Germline trimming cut 5 bases from V and 7 bases from J; bases unmatched to any gene: 13. This CDR3 region has 16 residues. CDR3 in amino acids: CASSTNEVAGLNEQFF. Written as DNA, the CDR3 is TGTGCCAGCAGCACCAACGAAGTAGCGGGATTGAATGAGCAGTTCTTC.

This chain joins TRBV30 and TRBJ1-5, with a weak D call TRBD1 (5 bases). Germline CDR1 GTSNPN, CDR2 SVGIG (reference sequence). CDR3 size: 13 residues. Trimming pared 1 base from V and 4 bases from J, leaving 8 bases between. The CDR3 DNA reads as TGTGCCTGGAGTGCCCAGGGAAATCAGCCCCAGCATTTT. This translates into CAWSAQGNQPQHF.

This clonotype showed up many times. The genes are TRBV10-1 and TRBJ2-3; 14 bases map to TRBD2. J gave up 7 bases and V 3 bases, and 3 bases lay outside the gene matches. CDR1 and CDR2 (germline): WNHNN, SYGVQD (reference sequence). This CDR3 contains 15 residues. CDR3 in amino acids: CASSEGTSGRHTQYF. The CDR3 DNA reads as TGCGCCAGCAGTGAAGGGACTAGCGGGAGACATACGCAGTATTTT.

This clonotype occurred many times. The chain recombines TRBV13 with TRBJ2-7, with D uncertain. Per germline, CDR1 PRHDT and CDR2 FYEKMQ (reference sequence). The CDR3 length is 15 residues. V was clipped by 1 base and J by 1 base, with 11 bases between them. The chain's CDR3 is CASSLAQHQSYEQYF. CDR3 in DNA: TGTGCCAGCAGCTTAGCACAGCACCAATCCTACGAGCAGTACTTC.

This clonotype has at least ten counts. V and J are TRBV19 and TRBJ2-1; unclear D gene. CDR3 length: 14 amino acids. Germline assignment: CDR1 LNHDA and CDR2 SQIVND (reference sequence). Trimming took off 1 base at V and 0 bases at J, with 4 bases between the two ends. For the CDR3, the DNA is TGTGCCAGTAGTATAGGGGGCTCCTACAATGAGCAGTTCTTC. It yields the protein CASSIGGSYNEQFF. Full variable domain (outside the CDR3, taken from reference TRBV19 and TRBJ2-1): DGGITQSPKYLFRKEGQNVTLSCEQNLNHDAMYWYRQDPGQGLRLIYYSQIVNDFQKGDIAEGYSVSREKKESFPLTVTSAQKNPTAFYLCASSIGGSYNEQFFGPGTRLTVL.

At least ten counts were recorded for this clonotype. The chain has TRBV20-1 and TRBJ2-2, with D perhaps matching TRBD1 or TRBD2 (6 bases each). The CDR3 contains 15 residues. With 6 bases removed from V and 7 bases from J, the gap between germline ends came to 21 bases. CDR1 DFQATT and CDR2 SNEGSKA come from the germline V gene (reference sequence). In nucleotides, the CDR3 is TGCAGTGCCAGCGGAGGCAGGGGAGGATACGGGGAGCTGTTTTTT. As protein: CSASGGRGGYGELFF.

The chain links TRBV30 to TRBJ2-2, with D hard to call. CDR1 and CDR2 (germline): GTSNPN, SVGIG (reference sequence). Trimming took 3 bases from V and 1 from J, leaving 12 bases between them. The CDR3 is 15 residues long. CDR3 DNA: TGTGCCTGGAGCCCACGGGTTCTGAACACCGGGGAGCTGTTTTTT. Protein product: CAWSPRVLNTGELFF.

This chain connects TRBV25-1 to TRBJ2-1; D unclear. The CDR3 runs to 14 residues. Trimming shortened V by 1 base and J by 5 bases, and 9 bases separated the two germline ends. CDR1 is MGHDK, CDR2 SYGVNS, per germline. The CDR3 sequence is CASSESNFHNEQFF. CDR3 nucleotide sequence: TGTGCCAGCAGTGAATCAAACTTCCACAATGAGCAGTTCTTC.

A remark on this clonotype: A much larger clone sits a single nucleotide away, making a read error possible. The chain carries TRBV19 and TRBJ2-1; tentatively, D is TRBD2 (5 bases). The CDR3 consists of 14 residues. Germline V gene data show CDR1 as LNHDA and CDR2 as SQIVND (reference sequence). The CDR3 sequence: CASAPPGSFNEQFF. In DNA, the CDR3 is TGTGCCAGTGCTCCTCCGGGGTCCTTCAATGAGCAGTTCTTC. Together with reference TRBV19 and TRBJ2-1, the CDR3 gives the full variable domain: DGGITQSPKYLFRKEGQNVTLSCEQNLNHDAMYWYRQDPGQGLRLIYYSQIVNDFQKGDIAEGYSVSREKKESFPLTVTSAQKNPTAFYLCASAPPGSFNEQFFGPGTRLTVL.

At least ten counts were recorded for this clonotype. This chain connects TRBV27 to TRBJ2-5; 10 bases fit TRBD2. Germline CDR1 is MNHEY and CDR2 is SMNVEV (reference sequence). The length of the CDR3 is 19 residues. J lost 2 bases, V lost 5 bases, and 17 bases had no gene match. CDR3 protein: CASSPLTTLAGGGQETQYF. The CDR3, as DNA: TGTGCCAGCAGTCCGCTTACCACTTTAGCGGGAGGTGGGCAAGAGACCCAGTACTTC.